Below, 25 T cell receptor beta chains from the same sample are listed, as sequenced in a study of Graves' ophthalmopathy and Graves' hyperthyroidism. Amplifying from RNA transcripts, the study obtained TCR beta CDR3 regions. HTBI primers were used in a first-round RT-PCR, which preceded a second-round multiplex PCR. TCRdb re-derived calls from the multiplex PCR reads in MiXCR, one entry per CDR3 protein. The table lists a few hundred thousand distinct CDR3 sequences, about 17% of them singletons. The sequenced sample was peripheral blood. These receptors were taken from a young woman with Graves' ophthalmopathy.

This clonotype has ten or more counts. This rearrangement joins TRBV6-2 or TRBV6-3 to TRBJ1-2; D uncertain. The CDR3 contains 13 residues. V lost 0 bases and J 8 bases, leaving 10 bases between the germline ends. Germline-derived CDR1 and CDR2 are MNHEY and SVGEGT. The CDR3 DNA reads as TGTGCCAGCAGTTACTCACCGACTGGAGGCTACACCTTC. Translating it yields CASSYSPTGGYTF.

This clonotype was seen ten or more times. The chain links TRBV5-6 to TRBJ1-1; D gene uncertain. V was cut by 4 bases and J by 0 bases, with 16 bases left in between. Per germline, CDR1 SGHDT and CDR2 YYEEEE. The CDR3 is made up of 16 amino acids. The CDR3 region is CASSPLRGKVNTEAFF. The CDR3 region has the DNA TGTGCCAGCAGCCCCTTACGAGGGAAGGTGAACACTGAAGCTTTCTTT.

The table lists this clonotype with many counts. The chain carries TRBV7-8 and TRBJ2-7; D possibly uses TRBD1 or TRBD2 (5 bases each). V lost 5 bases to trimming and J lost 0 bases, with 20 bases between them. Per germline, CDR1 SGHVS and CDR2 FQNEAQ. This CDR3 has 17 amino acids. The CDR3 DNA reads TGTGCCAGCAGCCCAGCGTTGGGGGAGTCAGCCTCCTACGAGCAGTACTTC. Translation gives CASSPALGESASYEQYF.

The chain carries TRBV11-2 and TRBJ2-5; unclear D gene. Trimming removed 2 bases from V and 3 bases from J, with 10 bases in between. The CDR3 runs 14 residues. Germline V gives CDR1 SGHAT, CDR2 FQNNGV. In nucleotides, the CDR3 is TGTGCCAGCAGCTTACTCAGAGTTGAAGAGACCCAGTACTTC. As protein: CASSLLRVEETQYF.

In this sample, this clonotype turned up many times. The CDR3 DNA reads as TGTGCCAGCAGCCGGAATCTGGATACGCAGTATTTT. Translating gives CASSRNLDTQYF. This chain uses TRBV7-3 with TRBJ2-3; D uncertain. CDR3 length: 12 amino acids. Trimming took 5 bases from V and 6 from J, leaving 9 bases between them. Germline V gene sequence: CDR1 SGHTA, CDR2 FQGTGA.

V is TRBV6-1 and J is TRBJ2-7; TRBD2 aligns across 16 bases. This CDR3 spans 15 amino acids. Germline V gene lookup returns CDR1 MNHNS and CDR2 SASEGT. The ends lost 7 bases at V and 7 bases at J; junction bases unmatched: 7. The CDR3 region has the DNA TGTGCCAGCACCGGGACTAGCGGGAGGGCCGATGAGCAGTACTTC. Translation gives CASTGTSGRADEQYF.

The chain carries TRBV28 and TRBJ2-5, with 10 bases identical to TRBD1. J lost 5 bases, V lost 3 bases, and 12 bases had no gene match. The CDR3 runs 17 residues. Germline V CDR1 and CDR2: MDHEN, SYDVKM. The CDR3 sequence: CASSLLRTGGLYETQYF. The CDR3 nucleotides read TGTGCCAGCAGTTTGTTGAGGACAGGGGGATTGTATGAGACCCAGTACTTC.

This clonotype was found many times. This chain uses TRBV4-3 with TRBJ1-1; D is ambiguous. Germline V CDR1 and CDR2: LGHNA, YSLEER. This CDR3 has 15 residues. V was cut by 0 bases and J by 0 bases, with 8 bases left in between. Here the CDR3 reads CASSQDTDLNTEAFF. The DNA of the CDR3 is TGCGCCAGCAGCCAAGATACAGACCTGAACACTGAAGCTTTCTTT.

J is TRBJ1-2 and V is TRBV20-1, with TRBD1 identical over 7 bases. The ends lost 5 bases at V and 1 base at J; junction bases unmatched: 10. This CDR3 has 15 amino acids. Per germline, CDR1 DFQATT and CDR2 SNEGSKA (reference sequence). The CDR3 nucleotides read TGCAGTGCTCCGAGTGTTGGACAGGATAACTATGGCTACACCTTC. Its translation: CSAPSVGQDNYGYTF.

The rearrangement links TRBV12-3 or TRBV12-4 to TRBJ1-2; tentative D call: TRBD1 (5 bases). Trimming pared 6 bases from V and 4 bases from J, leaving 18 bases between. The CDR3 consists of 15 residues. CDR3 in amino acids: CASRDMLGMGYGYTF. CDR3 in DNA: TGTGCCAGCAGGGACATGCTGGGGATGGGCTATGGCTACACCTTC.

This chain joins TRBV5-1 and TRBJ2-7, with D perhaps TRBD2 (6 bases). This CDR3 has 11 residues. In germline, CDR1 is SGHRS, CDR2 YFSETQ. Between the trimmed V and J ends, which lost 7 bases and 3 bases, there was a span of 8 bases. The CDR3 is CASGRDYEQYF. CDR3 coding DNA: TGCGCCAGCGGGCGGGACTACGAGCAGTACTTC.

This clonotype was seen repeatedly, ten times or more. The chain employs TRBV5-1 and TRBJ2-7; TRBD1 agrees at 8 bases. The CDR3 has 16 amino acids. V shed 5 bases, J shed 0 bases, and the junction held 10 bases outside the gene matches. CDR1 and CDR2 from the germline V gene are SGHRS and YFSETQ. In nucleotides, the CDR3 is TGCGCCAGCAGGACAGGGGTTGTGGGGAACTCCTACGAGCAGTACTTC. Amino acids: CASRTGVVGNSYEQYF. The full variable domain, its missing parts supplied by reference TRBV5-1 and TRBJ2-7, is KAGVTQTPRYLIKTRGQQVTLSCSPISGHRSVSWYQQTPGQGLQFLFEYFSETQRNKGNFPGRFSGRQFSNSRSEMNVSTLELGDSALYLCASRTGVVGNSYEQYFGPGTRLTVT.

This clonotype has only a few counts. The chain is built from TRBV19 and TRBJ2-7; D ambiguous. CDR1 and CDR2 (germline): LNHDA, SQIVND (reference sequence). The V and J ends lost 5 bases and 2 bases respectively, with 13 bases between them. The CDR3 extends over 14 amino acids. The CDR3 here is CASSSALHTYEQYF. The CDR3 DNA follows: TGTGCCAGTAGTTCGGCCTTGCACACCTACGAGCAGTACTTC.

In its sample, this clonotype was seen many times. The rearrangement joins TRBV28 to TRBJ1-1, with D uncertain. Trimming pared 8 bases from V and 3 bases from J, leaving 7 bases between. CDR1 is MDHEN, CDR2 SYDVKM, per germline. The CDR3 has 11 amino acids. CDR3 nucleotide sequence: TGTGCCAGCCGAGGGTACACTGAAGCTTTCTTT. Translation: CASRGYTEAFF.

This clonotype has a count of ten or more. The chain recombines TRBV2 with TRBJ1-1, with 9 bases fitting TRBD1. This CDR3 is built from 16 residues. The germline V gene has CDR1 SNHLY and CDR2 FYNNEI. After removal of 3 bases from V and 0 bases from J, the junction contained 5 bases not matched to a gene. CDR3 sequence (DNA): TGTGCCAGCAGTGACGGCGGGACAGGGCTGAACACTGAAGCTTTCTTT. It codes for CASSDGGTGLNTEAFF.

The rearrangement uses TRBV19 and TRBJ1-1; D might be TRBD1 (6 bases). This CDR3 contains 18 residues. The germline gives CDR1 LNHDA, CDR2 SQIVND (reference sequence). The V and J ends lost 3 bases and 5 bases respectively, with 25 bases between them. CDR3: CASSIFATGLISRTEAFF. CDR3 nucleotides: TGTGCCAGTAGTATCTTTGCCACAGGGCTGATATCGAGGACTGAAGCTTTCTTT.

This clonotype was counted ten times or more. V and J are TRBV12-3 or TRBV12-4 and TRBJ1-1, with D tentatively TRBD1 (6 bases). Deletions cut 5 bases from V and 5 bases from J, with 15 bases between. This CDR3 is 14 amino acids long. The CDR3 DNA sequence: TGTGCCAGCAGTCCCTCGGGGGCGGGGACTGAAGCTTTCTTT. This encodes CASSPSGAGTEAFF.

This clonotype was observed at least ten times. The chain recombines TRBV6-2 or TRBV6-3 with TRBJ1-2, with D unresolved. CDR1 MNHEY and CDR2 SVGEGT come from the germline V gene. The CDR3 consists of 12 residues. Trimming took off 5 bases at V and 4 bases at J, with 8 bases between the two ends. Here the CDR3 reads CASSRGSYGYTF. The CDR3 region has the DNA TGTGCCAGCAGTCGCGGAAGCTATGGCTACACCTTC.

This clonotype was seen at least ten times. The chain combines TRBV28 with TRBJ2-7; 14 nucleotides match TRBD2. Germline assignment: CDR1 MDHEN and CDR2 SYDVKM. The CDR3 length is 14 residues. With 7 bases clipped from V and 6 bases from J, the junction kept 5 bases outside the gene matches. CDR3 sequence: CASNLGTSGSEQYF. Written as DNA, the CDR3 is TGTGCCAGCAACCTCGGGACTAGCGGGAGCGAGCAGTACTTC.

This clonotype has ten or more counts. V is TRBV6-1 and J is TRBJ2-7; D is unresolved. Germline lookup yields CDR1 MNHNS and CDR2 SASEGT. V was trimmed by 6 bases and J by 2 bases, leaving 8 bases between them. This CDR3 contains 12 residues. In DNA, the CDR3 is TGTGCCAGCAGGGACCGTACCTACGAGCAGTACTTC. Protein product: CASRDRTYEQYF.

This clonotype was seen at least ten times. The chain links TRBV6-2 or TRBV6-3 to TRBJ2-2; D is perhaps TRBD1 (6 bases). CDR3 length: 17 residues. Germline loops: CDR1 MNHEY, CDR2 SVGEGT. V lost 6 bases and J lost 4, with 21 bases in between. CDR3 coding DNA: TGTGCCAGCAGCCACCACCCTCGCAGGGGCGGCACCGGGGAGCTGTTTTTT. Translating it yields CASSHHPRRGGTGELFF.

This clonotype showed up just a few times. Being one base from a much bigger clone, this may be a read error. This chain connects TRBV20-1 to TRBJ2-7, with TRBD2 matching over 9 bases. The CDR3 has 16 amino acids. Germline CDR1 DFQATT, CDR2 SNEGSKA (reference sequence). Losses at the gene ends were 0 bases for V and 1 base for J; bases not matched to a gene: 7. CDR3 sequence: CSARDLAGTISYEQYF. The DNA for the CDR3 is TGCAGTGCTAGAGATCTAGCGGGGACTATATCCTACGAGCAGTACTTC.

This clonotype has a count of ten or more. This chain joins TRBV5-5 and TRBJ1-1; no clear D. The CDR3 is made up of 13 amino acids. CDR1 is SGHKS, CDR2 YYEKEE, per germline (reference sequence). V lost 3 bases and J 1 base, leaving 7 bases between the germline ends. The CDR3 is CASSSHRNTEAFF. Here the CDR3 DNA reads TGTGCCAGCAGCTCCCACAGGAACACTGAAGCTTTCTTT. Together with reference TRBV5-5 and TRBJ1-1, the CDR3 gives the full variable domain: DAGVTQSPTHLIKTRGQQVTLRCSPISGHKSVSWYQQVLGQGPQFIFQYYEKEERGRGNFPDRFSARQFPNYSSELNVNALLLGDSALYLCASSSHRNTEAFFGQGTRLTVV.

This clonotype was picked up many times. The J gene is TRBJ1-2, the V gene TRBV28; possibly TRBD1 for D (5 bases). This CDR3 is built from 14 residues. The germline gives CDR1 MDHEN, CDR2 SYDVKM. The V and J ends lost 10 bases and 4 bases respectively, with 19 bases between them. The CDR3 spells CAITPHGALYGYTF. CDR3 bases: TGTGCCATCACTCCTCACGGGGCGCTCTATGGCTACACCTTC.

There are many counts of this clonotype. The DNA of the CDR3 is TGTGCCAGCATGTCGGGGAATCAGCCCCAGCATTTT. Translation gives CASMSGNQPQHF. The rearrangement links TRBV28 to TRBJ1-5; D not certain. Germline assignment: CDR1 MDHEN and CDR2 SYDVKM. V lost 7 bases, J lost 4 bases, and 8 bases lay in between. The CDR3 contains 12 residues. Using reference TRBV28 and TRBJ1-5 for the parts outside the CDR3, the full variable domain is DVKVTQSSRYLVKRTGEKVFLECVQDMDHENMFWYRQDPGLGLRLIYFSYDVKMKEKGDIPEGYSVSREKKERFSLILESASTNQTSMYLCASMSGNQPQHFGDGTRLSIL.